Each of the 26 T cell receptor beta chains below was sequenced from the same sample in a study of T cells after yellow fever vaccination. A single record per CDR3 protein comes from TCRdb applying MiXCR to the 5' RACE reads. The table has around 68,000 distinct CDR3 sequences, approximately 7.3% seen once. The material was CD8+ T cells sorted from PBMCs, obtained less than 11 days after the first yellow fever vaccination. The source of these receptors is a young man who received the YFV17D yellow fever vaccine.

The table lists this clonotype with many counts. The chain couples TRBV7-8 to TRBJ1-1; D possibly corresponds to TRBD1 (5 bases). The CDR3 spans 12 residues. CDR1 is SGHVS, CDR2 FQNEAQ, per germline. Deletions cut 11 bases from V and 0 bases from J, with 10 bases between. The CDR3 here is CASGGMNTEAFF. CDR3 sequence (DNA): TGTGCCTCGGGGGGGATGAACACTGAAGCTTTCTTT.

This clonotype came up many times. The gene calls are TRBV29-1 and TRBJ2-4; TRBD2 matches at 10 bases. Trimming cost V 3 bases and J 0 bases; bases outside gene matches: 5. Germline CDR1 SQVTM, CDR2 ANQGSEA. The length of the CDR3 is 16 residues. CDR3 sequence (DNA): TGCAGCGTTGATGGTTCTAGCGGGGGAGCCAAAAACATTCAGTACTTC. Protein: CSVDGSSGGAKNIQYF.

This clonotype was picked up many times. The chain joins TRBV5-1 to TRBJ2-1, with 8 bases that match TRBD2. The junction had 9 bases not matched to a gene; V was cut back by 0 bases and J by 7 bases. The CDR3 runs 16 residues. In germline, CDR1 is SGHRS, CDR2 YFSETQ. The CDR3 protein is CASSLAGTGGPNEQFF. CDR3 sequence (DNA): TGCGCCAGCAGCTTGGCCGGGACGGGGGGGCCGAATGAGCAGTTCTTC. The full variable domain, its missing parts supplied by reference TRBV5-1 and TRBJ2-1, is KAGVTQTPRYLIKTRGQQVTLSCSPISGHRSVSWYQQTPGQGLQFLFEYFSETQRNKGNFPGRFSGRQFSNSRSEMNVSTLELGDSALYLCASSLAGTGGPNEQFFGPGTRLTVL.

Many counts were recorded for this clonotype. CDR3 residues: CASSLEFPGAVALTQYF. Here the CDR3 DNA reads TGTGCCAGCAGCTTAGAATTCCCCGGGGCAGTAGCATTGACCCAGTACTTC. This chain joins TRBV11-2 and TRBJ2-5; TRBD1 or TRBD2 may be the D gene (5 bases each). The V end lost 0 bases, the J end lost 7 bases, and 21 bases lay between the germline ends. The CDR3 sequence is 17 residues long. Germline CDR1 SGHAT, CDR2 FQNNGV. The full variable domain, completed using reference TRBV11-2 and TRBJ2-5, is EAGVAQSPRYKIIEKRQSVAFWCNPISGHATLYWYQQILGQGPKLLIQFQNNGVVDDSQLPKDRFSAERLKGVDSTLKIQPAKLEDSAVYLCASSLEFPGAVALTQYFGPGTRLLVL.

This clonotype has a handful of counts. J is TRBJ2-1 and V is TRBV11-2; D is undetermined. Germline V CDR1 and CDR2: SGHAT, FQNNGV. The CDR3 totals 13 residues. Trimming removed 3 bases from V and 2 bases from J, with 5 bases in between. The CDR3 DNA follows: TGTGCCAGCAGCTTGCTTACCTACAATGAGCAGTTCTTC. Its translation is CASSLLTYNEQFF.

Comments on this clonotype: A much larger clone sits a single nucleotide away, making a read error possible. The V call is TRBV6-2 or TRBV6-3, the J call TRBJ1-1, with TRBD1 matching 7 bases. This CDR3 comprises 14 residues. CDR1 MNHEY and CDR2 SVGEGT come from the germline V gene. Trimming took 5 bases from V and 3 from J; bases not matched to a gene: 6. CDR3 region: CASSLRQGYTEAFF. CDR3 nucleotide sequence: TGTGCCAGCAGTCTCCGACAGGGCTACACTGAAGCTTTCTTT.

This clonotype was picked up a small number of times. This chain joins TRBV2 and TRBJ2-3; D ambiguous. From germline, CDR1 is SNHLY and CDR2 FYNNEI. Trimming pared 3 bases from V and 0 bases from J, leaving 10 bases between. This CDR3 has 15 amino acids. CDR3 nucleotide sequence: TGTGCCAGCAGTGAGTCCAGTAGTAGCACAGATACGCAGTATTTT. It specifies CASSESSSSTDTQYF.

This clonotype showed up many times. The V call is TRBV6-1, the J call TRBJ2-5; TRBD2 matches 10 bases. The CDR3 covers 15 residues. The germline V gene has CDR1 MNHNS and CDR2 SASEGT. The V and J ends lost 6 bases and 1 base, in that order; junction bases with no gene match: 5. CDR3 coding DNA: TGTGCCAGCAGGAGTAGCGGGGGGATCCAAGAGACCCAGTACTTC. This translates into CASRSSGGIQETQYF.

Many counts were recorded for this clonotype. The genes are TRBV20-1 and TRBJ2-3; TRBD2 matches 7 bases. The CDR3 sequence is 14 residues long. Trimming removed 6 bases from V and 3 bases from J; junction bases left unmatched: 9. In germline, CDR1 is DFQATT, CDR2 SNEGSKA (reference sequence). CDR3 region: CSAPGLMFTDTQYF. CDR3 nucleotide sequence: TGCAGTGCCCCGGGACTAATGTTTACAGATACGCAGTATTTT.

J is TRBJ2-5 and V is TRBV12-3 or TRBV12-4; D is unresolved. The V end lost 4 bases, the J end lost 5 bases, and 11 bases lay between the germline ends. The length of the CDR3 is 13 residues. This CDR3 reads CASSCKASETQYF. Here the CDR3 DNA reads TGTGCCAGCAGTTGTAAGGCTTCCGAGACCCAGTACTTC.

Many counts were recorded for this clonotype. The V gene is TRBV7-2, the J gene TRBJ2-2; D gene ambiguous. The CDR3 is 12 residues long. The germline gives CDR1 SGHTA, CDR2 FQGNSA. Trimming cost V 3 bases and J 2 bases, with 1 base left between them. For the CDR3, the DNA is TGTGCCAGCAGCTTCAACACCGGGGAGCTGTTTTTT. Amino acid sequence: CASSFNTGELFF.

This clonotype showed up many times. The chain carries TRBV4-1 and TRBJ2-5; no clear D gene. Germline CDR1 is MGHRA and CDR2 is YSYEKL. The CDR3 loop spans 13 amino acids. With 1 base removed from V and 5 bases from J, the gap between germline ends came to 8 bases. The CDR3 DNA reads TGCGCCAGCAGCCAAGGGAGTACGGAGACCCAGTACTTC. This translates into CASSQGSTETQYF.

This clonotype was seen a handful of times. The V call is TRBV10-3, the J call TRBJ2-7, with TRBD2 identical over 8 bases. Germline V gene sequence: CDR1 ENHRY, CDR2 SYGVKD. The junction had 11 bases not matched to a gene; V was cut back by 0 bases and J by 1 base. The CDR3 loop spans 18 amino acids. Here the CDR3 reads CAISESLGGGLMSYEQYF. The CDR3 nucleotides are TGTGCCATCAGTGAGTCCCTCGGGGGGGGCCTAATGTCCTACGAGCAGTACTTC.

This clonotype occurred many times. V and J are TRBV7-9 and TRBJ2-3; 7 bases map to TRBD1. The germline gives CDR1 SEHNR, CDR2 FQNEAQ (reference sequence). V lost 4 bases, J lost 2 bases, and 6 bases stayed unmatched. The CDR3 covers 15 residues. CDR3 region: CASSSGGSDTDTQYF. CDR3 bases: TGTGCCAGCAGCTCAGGGGGATCAGACACAGATACGCAGTATTTT.

The rearrangement joins TRBV5-6 to TRBJ2-3; the match to TRBD2 covers 8 bases. Per the germline V gene, CDR1 is SGHDT and CDR2 is YYEEEE. This CDR3 is 16 amino acids long. The trim removed 2 bases at V and 2 bases at J, leaving 7 bases unmatched. In DNA, the CDR3 is TGTGCCAGCAGCTTTGGACTAGCTATCATCACAGATACGCAGTATTTT. This gives the protein CASSFGLAIITDTQYF.

The chain combines TRBV7-8 with TRBJ2-5; D call uncertain. The CDR3 has 14 residues. The ends were cut back, 7 bases at V and 4 bases at J, with 16 bases in the middle. The V gene's germline CDR1 is SGHVS and CDR2 FQNEAQ. The CDR3 sequence: CASTPTQNPETQYF. CDR3 bases: TGTGCCAGCACACCTACACAGAATCCAGAGACCCAGTACTTC.

A few counts support this clonotype. The chain has TRBV11-3 and TRBJ2-1; no clear D. Germline V gene sequence: CDR1 SGHNT, CDR2 YENEEA. V was clipped by 2 bases and J by 7 bases, with 12 bases between them. The CDR3 is 14 amino acids. The CDR3 here is CASSLRSLENEQFF. The CDR3 nucleotides are TGTGCCAGCAGCTTACGGTCCCTCGAGAATGAGCAGTTCTTC.

Only a few counts were recorded for this clonotype. The chain joins TRBV28 to TRBJ2-2; 7 bases are shared with TRBD2. The length of the CDR3 is 15 residues. With V trimmed by 2 bases and J by 7 bases, 7 bases remained unmatched. Germline V lookup: CDR1 MDHEN, CDR2 SYDVKM. CDR3 DNA sequence: TGTGCCAGCAGTTTAACCCAGGGAGGGCACGGGGAGCTGTTTTTT. This translates into CASSLTQGGHGELFF.

V and J are TRBV4-1 and TRBJ2-3; the D gene is possibly TRBD2 (6 bases). This CDR3 has 17 amino acids. Trimming cost V 2 bases and J 3 bases, with 18 bases left between them. Per germline, CDR1 MGHRA and CDR2 YSYEKL. CDR3 coding DNA: TGCGCCAGCAGCCAAAGGGAGGTCGGGATATCTACAGATACGCAGTATTTT. Translating it yields CASSQREVGISTDTQYF.

The chain has TRBV4-1 and TRBJ1-5, with D possibly TRBD1 on 5 matching bases. The CDR3 has 15 amino acids. V lost 2 bases and J 0 bases, leaving 8 bases between the germline ends. Germline CDR1 reads MGHRA; CDR2 reads YSYEKL. CDR3 nucleotides: TGCGCCAGCAGCCAACTGGACACTAGCAATCAGCCCCAGCATTTT. Residues: CASSQLDTSNQPQHF.

This clonotype was seen a few times. This chain joins TRBV4-1 and TRBJ1-2, with D tentatively TRBD1 (6 bases). Germline V lookup: CDR1 MGHRA, CDR2 YSYEKL. This CDR3 has 15 residues. The V end lost 3 bases, the J end lost 2 bases, and 13 bases lay between the germline ends. Written as DNA, the CDR3 is TGCGCCAGCAGCCATCCTTCGGGACAAAACTATGGCTACACCTTC. This sequence encodes CASSHPSGQNYGYTF.

This rearrangement joins TRBV5-1 to TRBJ2-1, with 7 bases aligning to TRBD1. The CDR3 consists of 16 residues. V dropped 2 bases and J dropped 5; count of bases not matched to a gene: 10. CDR1 SGHRS and CDR2 YFSETQ come from the germline V gene. CDR3 coding DNA: TGCGCCAGCAGCTTCCAGGGGGAATCTCTAAACAATGAGCAGTTCTTC. It is translated as CASSFQGESLNNEQFF. The full variable domain, its missing parts supplied by reference TRBV5-1 and TRBJ2-1, is KAGVTQTPRYLIKTRGQQVTLSCSPISGHRSVSWYQQTPGQGLQFLFEYFSETQRNKGNFPGRFSGRQFSNSRSEMNVSTLELGDSALYLCASSFQGESLNNEQFFGPGTRLTVL.

In this sample, this clonotype turned up a few times. The genes are TRBV7-2 and TRBJ1-1; no definite D call. The CDR3 has 15 amino acids. V dropped 4 bases and J dropped 5 bases, with 17 bases sitting between them. The germline gives CDR1 SGHTA, CDR2 FQGNSA. CDR3: CASSSVGLFWTEAFF. The CDR3 DNA sequence: TGTGCCAGCAGCTCCGTCGGCTTGTTTTGGACTGAAGCTTTCTTT. The complete variable domain, with remaining parts taken from reference TRBV7-2 and TRBJ1-1, reads GAGVSQSPSNKVTEKGKDVELRCDPISGHTALYWYRQSLGQGLEFLIYFQGNSAPDKSGLPSDRFSAERTGGSVSTLTIQRTQQEDSAVYLCASSSVGLFWTEAFFGQGTRLTVV.

This clonotype was counted at least ten times. The V call is TRBV27, the J call TRBJ1-1, with a tentative D call TRBD1 (6 bases). V lost 3 bases and J lost 8, with 10 bases in between. There are 12 residues in the CDR3. Germline values: CDR1 MNHEY, CDR2 SMNVEV (reference sequence). The CDR3 nucleotides are TGTGCCAGCAGTTTTACGACAGGAGAAGCTTTCTTT. Translated: CASSFTTGEAFF.

This clonotype was picked up a small number of times. V and J are TRBV4-3 and TRBJ2-7, with D possibly being TRBD2 (5 bases). Looked up from germline, CDR1 is LGHNA and CDR2 is YSLEER. The CDR3 runs to 14 residues. V was trimmed by 0 bases and J by 6 bases, leaving 12 bases between them. The CDR3 DNA reads as TGCGCCAGCAGCCAAGATCGCCTAGCTGGCGAGCAGTACTTC. Residues: CASSQDRLAGEQYF.

The sample holds many counts of this clonotype. The chain links TRBV7-4 to TRBJ2-7; TRBD1 aligns across 11 bases. Trimming at V came to 7 bases and at J to 1 base, leaving 6 bases not matched to a gene. In germline, CDR1 is SGHVT, CDR2 SQSDAQ. The length of the CDR3 is 15 residues. The CDR3 is CASIKDRGQSYEQYV. Written as DNA, the CDR3 is TGTGCCAGCATCAAGGACAGGGGGCAGTCCTACGAGCAGTACGTC.